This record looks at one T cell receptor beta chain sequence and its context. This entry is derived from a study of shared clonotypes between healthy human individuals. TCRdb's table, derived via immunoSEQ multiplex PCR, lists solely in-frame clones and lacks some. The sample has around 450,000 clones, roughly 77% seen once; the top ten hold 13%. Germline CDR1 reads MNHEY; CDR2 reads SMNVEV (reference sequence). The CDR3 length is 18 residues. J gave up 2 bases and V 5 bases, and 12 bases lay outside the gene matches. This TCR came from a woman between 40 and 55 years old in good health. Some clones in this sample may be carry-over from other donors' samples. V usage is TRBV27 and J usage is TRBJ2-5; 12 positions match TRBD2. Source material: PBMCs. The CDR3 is CASSGRGGLAGRQETQYF. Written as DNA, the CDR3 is TGTGCCAGCAGTGGGCGGGGGGGACTAGCGGGTAGACAAGAGACCCAGTACTTC.